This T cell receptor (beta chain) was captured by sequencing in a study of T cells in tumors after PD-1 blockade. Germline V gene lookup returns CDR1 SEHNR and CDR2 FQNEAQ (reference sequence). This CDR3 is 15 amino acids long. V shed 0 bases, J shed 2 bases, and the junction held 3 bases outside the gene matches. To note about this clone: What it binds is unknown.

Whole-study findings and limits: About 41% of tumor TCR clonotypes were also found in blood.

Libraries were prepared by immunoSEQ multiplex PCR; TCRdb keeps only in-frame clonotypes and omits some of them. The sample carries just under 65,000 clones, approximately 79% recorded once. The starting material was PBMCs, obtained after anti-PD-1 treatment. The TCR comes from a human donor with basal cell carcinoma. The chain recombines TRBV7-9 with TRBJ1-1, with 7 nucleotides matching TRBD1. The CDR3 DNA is TGTGCCAGCAGCTTAGCGGGGACAGCAAACACTGAAGCTTTCTTT. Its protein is CASSLAGTANTEAFF.